Each of the 30 T cell receptor beta chains below was sequenced from the same sample in a study of blood T cell repertoires in COVID-19. Profiled with immunoSEQ multiplex PCR; TCRdb holds only in-frame clones, not every one. The sample records roughly 62,000 clones, roughly 86% being singletons. The sequenced material came from peripheral blood. The receptors shown here come from an older man with acute or convalescent COVID-19.

This CDR3 reads CASRGRDNWKNIQYF. CDR3 in DNA: TGTGCCAGTAGGGGGAGGGACAACTGGAAAAACATTCAGTACTTC. The chain has TRBV19 and TRBJ2-4; perhaps TRBD2 as D (7 bases). The CDR3 totals 15 residues. The germline V gene has CDR1 LNHDA and CDR2 SQIVND (reference sequence). Trimming took off 6 bases at V and 4 bases at J, with 16 bases between the two ends.

The chain joins TRBV6-5 to TRBJ2-7, with a possible D match to TRBD1 (6 bases). Trimming shortened V by 11 bases and J by 2 bases, and 13 bases separated the two germline ends. Germline V gene lookup returns CDR1 MNHEY and CDR2 SVGAGI. This CDR3 spans 12 amino acids. The CDR3 region is CALHRDPYEQYF. The DNA of the CDR3 is TGTGCCCTCCACAGGGACCCCTACGAGCAGTACTTC.

This clone showed up just once. The chain joins TRBV18 to TRBJ2-2; TRBD1 agrees at 11 bases. V shed 0 bases and J 3 bases; nucleotides not matched to a gene: 3. CDR1 is KGHSH and CDR2 is LQKENI in the germline V gene. The CDR3 contains 17 residues. The CDR3 region is CASSPPGQGAYTGELFF. For the CDR3, the DNA is TGTGCCAGCTCACCACCCGGACAGGGGGCCTACACCGGGGAGCTGTTTTTT.

The chain carries TRBV25-1 and TRBJ2-2; the D gene is possibly TRBD1 (5 bases). The CDR3 sequence is 15 residues long. Trimming left V 1 base short and J 7 bases short, with 13 bases between. The V gene's germline CDR1 is MGHDK and CDR2 SYGVNS. CDR3 amino acids: CASSEFGRAGGELFF. The CDR3 bases are TGTGCCAGCAGTGAATTTGGCAGGGCCGGCGGGGAGCTGTTTTTT. The full variable domain, its missing parts supplied by reference TRBV25-1 and TRBJ2-2, is EADIYQTPRYLVIGTGKKITLECSQTMGHDKMYWYQQDPGMELHLIHYSYGVNSTEKGDLSSESTVSRIRTEHFPLTLESARPSHTSQYLCASSEFGRAGGELFFGEGSRLTVL.

This clone came up once. The gene calls are TRBV6-1 and TRBJ2-3; tentatively, D is TRBD1 (6 bases). V lost 2 bases, J lost 6 bases, and 6 bases lay in between. The CDR3 totals 12 residues. CDR1 and CDR2 from the germline V gene are MNHNS and SASEGT. CDR3 sequence: CASSEQGDTQYF. Here the CDR3 DNA reads TGTGCCAGCAGTGAACAGGGGGATACGCAGTATTTT.

Worth noting for this clone: One end of the junction does not line up with germline, which may come from a read error. The V gene is TRBV5-6, the J gene TRBJ1-1; D is unresolved. The CDR3 is made up of 12 amino acids. Germline lookup yields CDR1 SGHDT and CDR2 YYEEEE. The CDR3 nucleotides read TGTGCCAGCCGCTTTTCGGGGACTGAAGCTTTCTTT. Its protein product is CASRFSGTEAFF.

This clone was observed once. The J gene is TRBJ1-2, the V gene TRBV5-1; TRBD1 is a possible D gene (5 bases). V was clipped by 4 bases and J by 7 bases, with 20 bases between them. Germline assignment: CDR1 SGHRS and CDR2 YFSETQ. The CDR3 runs 15 residues. For the CDR3, the DNA is TGCGCCAGCAGCCTGAACGCGGTAGGGGCTGGTGGCTACACCTTC. Its translation: CASSLNAVGAGGYTF.

This chain joins TRBV6-6 and TRBJ1-2; TRBD1 matches 7 bases. Germline V gene sequence: CDR1 MNHNY, CDR2 SVGAGI (reference sequence). The CDR3 length is 15 residues. J was trimmed by 8 bases and V by 6 bases; bases with no gene match: 15. The CDR3 DNA reads TGTGCCAGCAGCTCCCTTGGGACAGAGCGTCTGGGCTACACCTTC. Translation: CASSSLGTERLGYTF.

This chain uses TRBV9 with TRBJ1-1; TRBD1 agrees at 7 bases. CDR3 length: 15 residues. The V segment lost 2 bases and the J segment 1 base; nucleotides outside the gene matches: 5. The germline gives CDR1 SGDLS, CDR2 YYNGEE. The CDR3: CASSVTGTENTEAFF. CDR3 coding DNA: TGTGCCAGCAGCGTCACCGGGACAGAGAACACTGAAGCTTTCTTT. The full variable domain, its missing parts supplied by reference TRBV9 and TRBJ1-1, is DSGVTQTPKHLITATGQRVTLRCSPRSGDLSVYWYQQSLDQGLQFLIQYYNGEERAKGNILERFSAQQFPDLHSELNLSSLELGDSALYFCASSVTGTENTEAFFGQGTRLTVV.

This rearrangement joins TRBV18 to TRBJ2-5; D might be TRBD1 (5 bases). Trimming stripped 4 bases from V and 3 bases from J, with 9 bases between. CDR3 length equals 13 residues. Per germline, CDR1 KGHSH and CDR2 LQKENI. The CDR3 region is CASSQLQEETQYF. As DNA, the CDR3 is TGTGCCAGCTCACAACTACAGGAAGAGACCCAGTACTTC.

This clone was observed a single time. This sequence joins TRBV10-1 and TRBJ1-6; tentatively, D is TRBD1 (5 bases). The CDR3 extends over 17 amino acids. The germline V gene has CDR1 WNHNN and CDR2 SYGVQD (reference sequence). Trimming pared 0 bases from V and 5 bases from J, leaving 14 bases between. The CDR3 spells CASSESLTADDNSPLHF. CDR3 nucleotide sequence: TGCGCCAGCAGTGAGTCGTTGACAGCTGACGATAATTCACCCCTCCACTTT.

The chain combines TRBV18 with TRBJ1-2; 7 positions agree with TRBD1. CDR1 and CDR2 (germline): KGHSH, LQKENI. The CDR3 runs to 14 residues. V shed 3 bases and J 5 bases; nucleotides not matched to a gene: 6. The CDR3 DNA reads as TGTGCCAGCTCACCTCCAGGCAGGGGGTATGGCTACACCTTC. Its protein product is CASSPPGRGYGYTF.

The chain combines TRBV18 with TRBJ1-2, with TRBD1 matching over 10 bases. The length of the CDR3 is 15 residues. Unmatched junction bases numbered 6, after V lost 2 bases and J lost 6 bases. CDR1 and CDR2 from the germline V gene are KGHSH and LQKENI. This CDR3 is CASSPAGQGNNGYTF. CDR3 DNA sequence: TGTGCCAGCTCACCAGCGGGACAGGGGAATAATGGCTACACCTTC. Filled out from reference TRBV18 and TRBJ1-2, the complete variable domain reads NAGVMQNPRHLVRRRGQEARLRCSPMKGHSHVYWYRQLPEEGLKFMVYLQKENIIDESGMPKERFSAEFPKEGPSILRIQQVVRGDSAAYFCASSPAGQGNNGYTFGSGTRLTVV.

The DNA for the CDR3 is TGCGCCAGCAGCTTAGGTGTCGGGGGGATTTATGGCTACACCTTC. As protein: CASSLGVGGIYGYTF. This chain links TRBV5-1 with TRBJ1-2; perhaps TRBD1 as D (5 bases). V lost 2 bases to trimming and J lost 5 bases, with 16 bases between them. There are 15 residues in the CDR3. Germline V CDR1 and CDR2: SGHRS, YFSETQ.

The CDR3 DNA reads as TGCGCCAGCAGCCCGGAGGGAAACTATGGCTACACCTTC. Amino acid sequence: CASSPEGNYGYTF. The chain employs TRBV5-1 and TRBJ1-2; D call uncertain. The CDR3 has 13 residues. Germline CDR1 and CDR2: SGHRS and YFSETQ. V lost 4 bases and J lost 2, with 9 bases in between.

The chain joins TRBV5-1 to TRBJ2-3; weak D call: TRBD1 (5 bases). The CDR3 sequence is 15 residues long. The germline CDR1 and CDR2 sequences are SGHRS and YFSETQ. V lost 4 bases to trimming and J lost 4 bases, with 16 bases between them. CDR3 in amino acids: CASSTTQAGADTQYF. The CDR3 nucleotides read TGCGCCAGCAGCACTACACAGGCAGGCGCAGATACGCAGTATTTT.

The chain couples TRBV6-6 to TRBJ1-1, with 8 nucleotides matching TRBD1. The V and J ends lost 6 bases and 0 bases, in that order; junction bases with no gene match: 3. The V gene's germline CDR1 is MNHNY and CDR2 SVGAGI (reference sequence). This CDR3 contains 14 residues. Here the CDR3 DNA reads TGTGCCAGCAGACGGGGACAGGTGAACACTGAAGCTTTCTTT. Translated, it gives CASRRGQVNTEAFF.

The gene calls are TRBV2 and TRBJ2-2; no definite D call. The V end lost 3 bases, the J end lost 0 bases, and 8 bases lay between the germline ends. The CDR3 contains 15 residues. Germline V gene data show CDR1 as SNHLY and CDR2 as FYNNEI. CDR3 sequence reads: CASSEWLSNTGELFF. CDR3 nucleotides: TGTGCCAGCAGTGAGTGGCTTTCGAACACCGGGGAGCTGTTTTTT.

V is TRBV19 and J is TRBJ2-7; possible D gene TRBD2, 6 bases. CDR3 length: 13 residues. CDR1 is LNHDA and CDR2 is SQIVND in the germline V gene (reference sequence). The germline V and J ends were trimmed by 4 bases and 0 bases, with 7 bases remaining between them. The CDR3 region is CASSRGVSYEQYF. The CDR3 coding sequence is TGTGCCAGTAGTAGGGGGGTCTCCTACGAGCAGTACTTC.

The chain employs TRBV28 and TRBJ2-7, with a weak D call TRBD1 (5 bases). This CDR3 has 14 residues. Per the germline V gene, CDR1 is MDHEN and CDR2 is SYDVKM. The CDR3 DNA sequence: TGTGCGACCCTACCGGCGGCCAGGGCATACGAGCAGTACTTC. Translation: CATLPAARAYEQYF.

J is TRBJ2-5 and V is TRBV7-9, with D uncertain. The CDR3 has 13 amino acids. The V and J ends lost 3 bases and 4 bases respectively, with 9 bases between them. Germline values: CDR1 SEHNR, CDR2 FQNEAQ (reference sequence). CDR3 in DNA: TGTGCCAGCAGCTTCCTGACGGGAGAGACCCAGTACTTC. Its translation is CASSFLTGETQYF.

The rearrangement links TRBV2 to TRBJ2-3; 14 nucleotides match TRBD2. Germline V gives CDR1 SNHLY, CDR2 FYNNEI. The CDR3 is 18 residues long. V trimming: 6 bases; J trimming: 0 bases; junction bases outside the gene matches: 8. CDR3 sequence (DNA): TGTGCCAGCAGAAAGACCGGGACTAGCGGGAGTAGCACAGATACGCAGTATTTT. Protein product: CASRKTGTSGSSTDTQYF.

The chain employs TRBV19 and TRBJ2-4; 9 nucleotides line up with TRBD1. CDR3 length equals 11 residues. Germline lookup yields CDR1 LNHDA and CDR2 SQIVND (reference sequence). The junction had 5 bases not matched to a gene; V was cut back by 7 bases and J by 13 bases. In nucleotides, the CDR3 is TGTGCCAGTATCCGGGACAGGGTGCAGTACTTC. Translating gives CASIRDRVQYF.

J is TRBJ2-3 and V is TRBV5-8; the D gene is possibly TRBD2 (5 bases). V was clipped by 0 bases and J by 0 bases, with 11 bases between them. Germline V gives CDR1 SGHTS, CDR2 YDEGEE. CDR3 size: 16 residues. Here the CDR3 DNA reads TGTGCCAGCAGCTTGGCGGGGAAACGGAGCACAGATACGCAGTATTTT. Amino acids: CASSLAGKRSTDTQYF.

The rearrangement links TRBV7-8 to TRBJ1-5, with unresolved D. Trimming shortened V by 4 bases and J by 7 bases, and 17 bases separated the two germline ends. This CDR3 region has 15 residues. Germline V CDR1 and CDR2: SGHVS, FQNEAQ. The CDR3 DNA follows: TGTGCCAGCAGCTCTGATCCCACTGGTCGACAGCCCCAGCATTTT. Its protein is CASSSDPTGRQPQHF.

The chain employs TRBV6-5 and TRBJ2-4; 7 positions match TRBD1. The CDR3 has 15 residues. CDR1 and CDR2 (germline): MNHEY, SVGAGI. Trimming took 6 bases from V and 0 from J; bases not matched to a gene: 5. CDR3 region: CASRAGGLAKNIQYF. The CDR3 coding sequence is TGTGCCAGCAGGGCAGGGGGATTAGCCAAAAACATTCAGTACTTC.

V is TRBV19 and J is TRBJ1-6; D is unclear. CDR1 and CDR2 (germline): LNHDA, SQIVND (reference sequence). The CDR3 totals 15 residues. The germline V and J ends were trimmed by 3 bases and 4 bases, with 10 bases remaining between them. CDR3 loop: CASSIGLLYNSPLHF. The DNA of the CDR3 is TGTGCCAGTAGTATCGGACTGCTTTATAATTCACCCCTCCACTTT. The variable domain in full, completed from reference TRBV19 and TRBJ1-6, reads DGGITQSPKYLFRKEGQNVTLSCEQNLNHDAMYWYRQDPGQGLRLIYYSQIVNDFQKGDIAEGYSVSREKKESFPLTVTSAQKNPTAFYLCASSIGLLYNSPLHFGNGTRLTVT.

This sequence joins TRBV1 and TRBJ1-5; whether TRBD1, the table's D call, matches the DNA was not checked. TRBV1 is a pseudogene. The CDR3 is 18 residues long. The CDR3 region is CTSSQGPGQGRDAQPQHF. The DNA of the CDR3 is TGCACCAGCAGCCAGGGACCGGGACAGGGGAGGGATGCTCAGCCCCAGCATTTT.

This clone was counted once. The V and J genes are TRBV9 and TRBJ1-5; weak D call: TRBD1 (5 bases). This CDR3 comprises 14 residues. The V end was cut by 4 bases, the J end by 3 bases, with 11 bases between. Germline assignment: CDR1 SGDLS and CDR2 YYNGEE. The CDR3 DNA sequence: TGTGCCAGCAGCCATGGACAAAACAATCAGCCCCAGCATTTT. Translation: CASSHGQNNQPQHF.

This CDR3 reads CASSFQGAQDTQYF. CDR3 bases: TGTGCCAGTAGTTTTCAGGGGGCTCAAGATACGCAGTATTTT. J is TRBJ2-3 and V is TRBV19; 8 nucleotides agree with TRBD1. This CDR3 is 14 amino acids long. Germline V gene sequence: CDR1 LNHDA, CDR2 SQIVND (reference sequence). V lost 5 bases to trimming and J lost 5 bases; unmatched junction nucleotides: 6.